These 18 T cell receptor beta chains originate from one sample sequenced in a study of T cell responses to AZD1222 COVID-19 vaccine. Profiling relied on immunoSEQ multiplex PCR, and the TCRdb table lists in-frame clones only, not all of them. The sample includes 86,000 or so clones, over 85% of them seen just once. Source: peripheral blood, taken on day 0 of AZD1222 vaccination. The origin of the receptors is an adult in good health.

Only one count was recorded for this clone. J is TRBJ1-3 and V is TRBV28; a weak D match, TRBD1 (6 bases). V lost 3 bases to trimming and J lost 4 bases, with 22 bases between them. The germline V gene has CDR1 MDHEN and CDR2 SYDVKM. This CDR3 is built from 18 residues. The CDR3 here is CASSFYSLGGIPGNTIYF. Here the CDR3 DNA reads TGTGCCAGCAGTTTTTATAGCTTAGGGGGGATCCCCGGAAACACCATATATTTT.

The V and J genes are TRBV27 and TRBJ2-1; maybe TRBD2 (6 bases). Trimming removed 3 bases at V and 8 bases at J, with 14 bases between. This CDR3 has 14 amino acids. Germline V CDR1 and CDR2: MNHEY, SMNVEV (reference sequence). The CDR3 region is CASSFSPWEDEQFF. Written as DNA, the CDR3 is TGTGCCAGCAGTTTTTCTCCGTGGGAGGATGAGCAGTTCTTC.

This chain links TRBV7-9 with TRBJ1-1; D is unclear. V was trimmed by 4 bases and J by 0 bases, leaving 9 bases between them. This CDR3 is 14 amino acids long. The germline gives CDR1 SEHNR, CDR2 FQNEAQ (reference sequence). This CDR3 is CASSSLSVNTEAFF. The CDR3 DNA follows: TGTGCCAGCAGCTCCCTCTCAGTGAACACTGAAGCTTTCTTT.

V usage is TRBV5-6 and J usage is TRBJ2-3; D is unclear. Trimming cost V 2 bases and J 1 base, with 11 bases left between them. Germline V gene sequence: CDR1 SGHDT, CDR2 YYEEEE. This CDR3 is 15 amino acids long. CDR3: CASSFGTGGTDTQYF. CDR3 sequence (DNA): TGTGCCAGCAGCTTCGGAACTGGGGGCACAGATACGCAGTATTTT.

The V call is TRBV5-1, the J call TRBJ2-2, with D perhaps matching TRBD2 (6 bases). V was pared by 4 bases and J by 3 bases, with 13 bases between. The germline CDR1 and CDR2 sequences are SGHRS and YFSETQ. The CDR3 consists of 15 residues. CDR3 loop: CASSPGTLYTGELFF. The CDR3 DNA follows: TGCGCCAGCAGCCCGGGGACTCTGTACACCGGGGAGCTGTTTTTT.

This chain connects TRBV5-1 to TRBJ2-7; D unclear. The CDR3 runs to 11 residues. The V gene lost 4 bases and the J gene lost 3 bases, with 5 bases spanning the gap. Germline CDR1 and CDR2: SGHRS and YFSETQ. Written as DNA, the CDR3 is TGCGCCAGCAGCCTAGACTACGAGCAGTACTTC. It translates to CASSLDYEQYF.

The chain employs TRBV24-1 and TRBJ2-7; D gene ambiguous. Germline V gene sequence: CDR1 KGHDR, CDR2 SFDVKD. Trimming left V 3 bases short and J 6 bases short, with 11 bases between. The CDR3 loop spans 13 amino acids. As DNA, the CDR3 is TGTGCCACCAGTGATCCTTTGCGGAGCGAGCAGTACTTC. Amino acids: CATSDPLRSEQYF.

This sequence joins TRBV9 and TRBJ1-2; the match to TRBD1 covers 10 bases. The trim removed 3 bases at V and 8 bases at J, leaving 4 bases unmatched. Germline V gene sequence: CDR1 SGDLS, CDR2 YYNGEE. The CDR3 has 13 residues. The CDR3 loop is CASSGQGAQGYTF. The CDR3, as DNA: TGTGCCAGCAGCGGACAGGGGGCGCAGGGCTACACCTTC.

V is TRBV4-2 and J is TRBJ2-5, with 10 bases aligning to TRBD2. The CDR3 sequence is 17 residues long. Germline loops: CDR1 LGHNA, CDR2 YNFKEQ. The V gene end was trimmed by 2 bases and the J gene end by 5 bases; junction bases not matched to a gene: 11. The DNA of the CDR3 is TGTGCCAGCAGCCAATCCTGGCCAGCGGGGGGGCTGGAGACCCAGTACTTC. Amino acids: CASSQSWPAGGLETQYF.

The chain couples TRBV29-1 to TRBJ2-1, with 10 bases lining up with TRBD2. Trimming removed 3 bases from V and 12 bases from J; junction bases left unmatched: 5. Germline CDR1 SQVTM, CDR2 ANQGSEA. The CDR3 totals 12 residues. The CDR3 region is CSVDRKRGGQFF. The CDR3 DNA follows: TGCAGCGTTGATCGAAAGCGGGGGGGGCAGTTCTTC.

J is TRBJ2-1 and V is TRBV29-1, with D possibly being TRBD2 (7 bases). The ends were cut back, 5 bases at V and 1 base at J, with 18 bases in the middle. The germline V gene encodes CDR1 SQVTM and CDR2 ANQGSEA. The CDR3 totals 16 residues. CDR3 DNA: TGCAGCGTTCACGGGGGCAGCGGGATGTCCTACAATGAGCAGTTCTTC. This encodes CSVHGGSGMSYNEQFF.

This chain joins TRBV18 and TRBJ1-3; D is unresolved. This CDR3 contains 15 residues. Trimming cost V 3 bases and J 4 bases, with 13 bases left between them. Germline lookup yields CDR1 KGHSH and CDR2 LQKENI. CDR3 DNA: TGTGCCAGCTCACCGACGGACGCAAACGGAAACACCATATATTTT. Its translation is CASSPTDANGNTIYF.

The rearrangement joins TRBV5-1 to TRBJ2-1, with 7 bases that match TRBD2. The CDR3 is made up of 16 amino acids. In germline, CDR1 is SGHRS, CDR2 YFSETQ. V lost 4 bases and J lost 0; bases outside the gene matches: 7. DNA for the CDR3: TGCGCCAGCAGCCCTACGGGCGGGGGCTCCTACAATGAGCAGTTCTTC. It yields the protein CASSPTGGGSYNEQFF.

A few counts support this clone. The chain has TRBV14 and TRBJ1-4; TRBD1 is a possible D gene (6 bases). The CDR3 has 14 residues. V lost 4 bases and J 7 bases, leaving 13 bases between the germline ends. CDR1 and CDR2 from the germline V gene are SGHDN and FVKESK. Here the CDR3 reads CASSPTGAGEKLFF. The CDR3 bases are TGTGCCAGCAGCCCCACGGGGGCGGGTGAAAAACTGTTTTTT.

The V and J genes are TRBV7-9 and TRBJ2-3; TRBD1 is a possible D gene (5 bases). Trimming cost V 5 bases and J 0 bases, with 12 bases left between them. The CDR3 runs to 15 residues. The germline gives CDR1 SEHNR, CDR2 FQNEAQ (reference sequence). The CDR3: CASSPTGQSTDTQYF. The CDR3 nucleotides read TGTGCCAGCAGCCCGACCGGACAAAGCACAGATACGCAGTATTTT.

This chain uses TRBV28 with TRBJ1-4; D might be TRBD1 (5 bases). Germline-derived CDR1 and CDR2 are MDHEN and SYDVKM. Trimming removed 1 base from V and 8 bases from J, with 11 bases in between. The CDR3 covers 14 residues. CDR3 sequence (DNA): TGTGCCAGCAGTTTATTTACGGGGGTCGAAAAACTGTTTTTT. Protein product: CASSLFTGVEKLFF.

V usage is TRBV4-1 and J usage is TRBJ2-1; 9 bases map to TRBD2. The J segment lost 10 bases and the V segment lost 0 bases, leaving 10 bases of the junction unmatched. The length of the CDR3 is 16 residues. Germline CDR1 and CDR2: MGHRA and YSYEKL. The CDR3 protein is CASSQDYSGGLGEQFF. The CDR3 coding sequence is TGCGCCAGCAGCCAAGATTATAGCGGGGGCCTCGGAGAGCAGTTCTTC.

This clone is a singleton in its sample. The rearrangement links TRBV5-1 to TRBJ1-6; 7 bases line up with TRBD1. The CDR3 is made up of 15 amino acids. J lost 7 bases, V lost 4 bases, and 8 bases had no gene match. Germline CDR1 is SGHRS and CDR2 is YFSETQ. CDR3 coding DNA: TGCGCCAGCAGCGGAGGAGGGGGACAGAATTCACCCCTCCACTTT. Translation gives CASSGGGGQNSPLHF.